Below are 21 T cell receptor beta chains sequenced from a single sample in a study of blood T cell repertoires in COVID-19. Profiled with immunoSEQ multiplex PCR; TCRdb holds only in-frame clones, not every one. The sample lists approximately 160,000 clones; over 65% were seen once. Sequencing used peripheral blood. The receptors were gathered from a man aged 55 to 70 with acute or convalescent COVID-19.

The chain is built from TRBV2 and TRBJ1-2, with 7 bases matching TRBD1. The V segment lost 4 bases and the J segment 3 bases; nucleotides outside the gene matches: 2. The CDR3 loop spans 13 amino acids. The V gene's germline CDR1 is SNHLY and CDR2 FYNNEI. The CDR3 is CASSGQGYYGYTF. In DNA, the CDR3 is TGTGCCAGCAGTGGACAGGGCTACTATGGCTACACCTTC.

V gene TRBV9 combines with J gene TRBJ2-1; 13 bases fit TRBD2. Germline lookup yields CDR1 SGDLS and CDR2 YYNGEE. Losses at the gene ends were 4 bases for V and 0 bases for J; bases not matched to a gene: 10. This CDR3 is 19 amino acids long. Here the CDR3 reads CASSPTTSGGTSSYNEQFF. The CDR3 DNA reads TGTGCCAGCAGCCCAACGACTAGCGGGGGGACGAGCTCCTACAATGAGCAGTTCTTC. Full variable domain (remainder filled in from reference TRBV9 and TRBJ2-1): DSGVTQTPKHLITATGQRVTLRCSPRSGDLSVYWYQQSLDQGLQFLIQYYNGEERAKGNILERFSAQQFPDLHSELNLSSLELGDSALYFCASSPTTSGGTSSYNEQFFGPGTRLTVL.

The chain joins TRBV11-2 to TRBJ2-5; 9 bases align to TRBD1. V was pared by 8 bases and J by 7 bases, with 5 bases of the junction left unmatched. This CDR3 is built from 12 residues. Germline lookup yields CDR1 SGHAT and CDR2 FQNNGV. CDR3: CASGTGMGTQYF. The DNA of the CDR3 is TGTGCCAGCGGGACAGGGATGGGGACCCAGTACTTC.

Written as DNA, the CDR3 is TGTGCCAGCAGTTGGACCTCCGGGGATCCTGGCTACACCTTC. Amino acids: CASSWTSGDPGYTF. The J gene is TRBJ1-2, the V gene TRBV6-5; unclear D gene. Germline V gene data show CDR1 as MNHEY and CDR2 as SVGAGI. The CDR3 contains 14 residues. Trimming took 4 bases from V and 7 from J, leaving 16 bases between them.

This clone came up once. The chain has TRBV6-5 and TRBJ1-3, with unresolved D. This CDR3 region has 15 residues. Germline values: CDR1 MNHEY, CDR2 SVGAGI. The ends were cut back, 3 bases at V and 0 bases at J, with 9 bases in the middle. In nucleotides, the CDR3 is TGTGCCAGCAGTTATGACACCCGCTCTGGAAACACCATATATTTT. It yields the protein CASSYDTRSGNTIYF.

The chain recombines TRBV27 with TRBJ1-6, with TRBD1 matching over 7 bases. Germline lookup yields CDR1 MNHEY and CDR2 SMNVEV (reference sequence). This CDR3 has 16 amino acids. The trim removed 0 bases at V and 7 bases at J, leaving 6 bases unmatched. This CDR3 reads CASSLSINRGNSPLHF. The CDR3 DNA sequence: TGTGCCAGCAGTTTATCGATCAACAGGGGAAATTCACCCCTCCACTTT.

The chain recombines TRBV7-9 with TRBJ2-7; maybe TRBD1 (7 bases). Looked up from germline, CDR1 is SEHNR and CDR2 is FQNEAQ (reference sequence). Trimming pared 1 base from V and 5 bases from J, leaving 15 bases between. The length of the CDR3 is 15 residues. CDR3: CASSLDATGRHEQYF. The DNA of the CDR3 is TGTGCCAGCAGCTTAGATGCGACAGGGAGGCACGAGCAGTACTTC. The whole variable domain, remainder taken from reference TRBV7-9 and TRBJ2-7, is DTGVSQNPRHKITKRGQNVTFRCDPISEHNRLYWYRQTLGQGPEFLTYFQNEAQLEKSRLLSDRFSAERPKGSFSTLEIQRTEQGDSAMYLCASSLDATGRHEQYFGPGTRLTVT.

The J gene is TRBJ1-1, the V gene TRBV5-1; possible D gene TRBD1, 5 bases. The V gene lost 5 bases and the J gene lost 4 bases, with 15 bases spanning the gap. The CDR3 is made up of 14 amino acids. The germline V gene encodes CDR1 SGHRS and CDR2 YFSETQ. The CDR3 here is CASSSGTGGTEAFF. In nucleotides, the CDR3 is TGCGCCAGCAGTTCCGGGACGGGGGGCACTGAAGCTTTCTTT.

The rearrangement uses TRBV27 and TRBJ2-1; D perhaps matches TRBD2 (6 bases). V lost 3 bases to trimming and J lost 9 bases, with 6 bases between them. Germline CDR1 reads MNHEY; CDR2 reads SMNVEV (reference sequence). This CDR3 comprises 11 residues. CDR3: CASSFGGEQFF. In DNA form, the CDR3 reads TGTGCCAGCAGTTTCGGGGGTGAGCAGTTCTTC.

The chain couples TRBV30 to TRBJ1-6; D is unresolved. Germline CDR1 is GTSNPN and CDR2 is SVGIG (reference sequence). V was clipped by 2 bases and J by 7 bases, with 12 bases between them. This CDR3 has 14 amino acids. The CDR3 sequence: CAWSTDVRNSPLHF. DNA for the CDR3: TGTGCCTGGAGTACAGACGTTAGGAATTCACCCCTCCACTTT.

A note on this clone: Other DNA sequences within the sample encode an identical CDR3. V gene TRBV9 combines with J gene TRBJ2-5, with 8 positions matching TRBD2. V trimming: 4 bases; J trimming: 2 bases; junction bases outside the gene matches: 4. Germline V gene lookup returns CDR1 SGDLS and CDR2 YYNGEE. The CDR3 loop spans 14 amino acids. In DNA form, the CDR3 reads TGTGCCAGCAGCACGGCGGGGGGTCAAGAGACCCAGTACTTC. Translated: CASSTAGGQETQYF.

The rearrangement uses TRBV19 and TRBJ2-3; D possibly corresponds to TRBD2 (6 bases). Trimming removed 6 bases from V and 2 bases from J, with 18 bases in between. The CDR3 totals 16 residues. Germline V gene sequence: CDR1 LNHDA, CDR2 SQIVND (reference sequence). The CDR3 nucleotides are TGTGCCAGTAGCTGGGACTCCCAAATCTCCACAGATACGCAGTATTTT. It specifies CASSWDSQISTDTQYF.

This chain links TRBV3-1 (or the pseudogene TRBV3-2) with TRBJ1-3, with no clear D. Trimming cost V 2 bases and J 0 bases, with 11 bases left between them. There are 16 residues in the CDR3. Germline CDR1 and CDR2: LGHDT and YNNKEL (reference sequence). The chain's CDR3 is CASSQRQGNSGNTIYF. The CDR3 nucleotides read TGTGCCAGCAGCCAAAGACAAGGCAACTCTGGAAACACCATATATTTT.

The chain combines TRBV7-2 with TRBJ2-7; 7 nucleotides match TRBD2. Germline V gene sequence: CDR1 SGHTA, CDR2 FQGNSA. This CDR3 has 15 residues. V trimming: 5 bases; J trimming: 2 bases; junction bases outside the gene matches: 9. CDR3 DNA sequence: TGTGCCAGCAGCCCGCCCGGGACTACCCCCTACGAGCAGTACTTC. Protein product: CASSPPGTTPYEQYF.

The sample holds a few counts of this clone. V gene TRBV5-6 combines with J gene TRBJ1-1, with TRBD1 identical over 8 bases. Germline CDR1 and CDR2: SGHDT and YYEEEE. Trimming removed 5 bases from V and 3 bases from J; junction bases left unmatched: 6. The CDR3 totals 14 residues. The CDR3 is CASRVRGLDTEAFF. CDR3 coding DNA: TGTGCCAGCAGGGTCAGGGGGCTTGACACTGAAGCTTTCTTT.

The gene calls are TRBV11-1 and TRBJ2-5; 8 bases are a match to TRBD1. CDR1 and CDR2 from the germline V gene are SGHAT and FQDESV (reference sequence). V was clipped by 5 bases and J by 11 bases; unmatched bases: 10. CDR3 length: 13 residues. CDR3 in DNA: TGTGCCAGCAGCCCGGGGACAGGACGGGAGCAGTACTTC. The encoded protein is CASSPGTGREQYF. The full variable domain, its missing parts supplied by reference TRBV11-1 and TRBJ2-5, is EAEVAQSPRYKITEKSQAVAFWCDPISGHATLYWYRQILGQGPELLVQFQDESVVDDSQLPKDRFSAERLKGVDSTLKIQPAELGDSAMYLCASSPGTGREQYFGPGTRLLVL.

The chain combines TRBV6-5 with TRBJ2-1; tentative D call: TRBD1 (5 bases). V lost 6 bases and J lost 6, with 12 bases in between. CDR3 length equals 13 residues. Germline V gene sequence: CDR1 MNHEY, CDR2 SVGAGI. The CDR3 DNA reads TGTGCCAGCAGGGTAGGGGTGGGCAATGAGCAGTTCTTC. Translation: CASRVGVGNEQFF.

This clone was observed a handful of times. V and J are TRBV24-1 and TRBJ2-2; D gene uncertain. The CDR3 has 11 amino acids. CDR1 and CDR2 from the germline V gene are KGHDR and SFDVKD. The germline V and J ends were trimmed by 7 bases and 5 bases, with 4 bases remaining between them. This CDR3 is CATRQTGELFF. The CDR3 DNA follows: TGTGCCACCAGACAGACCGGGGAGCTGTTTTTT.

The CDR3, as DNA: TGTGCCAGTAGTGTCAATCCGGGACAGACCTACGAGCAGTACTTC. Residues: CASSVNPGQTYEQYF. The chain employs TRBV19 and TRBJ2-7, with 7 bases that match TRBD1. The CDR3 spans 15 residues. Germline values: CDR1 LNHDA, CDR2 SQIVND (reference sequence). V shed 5 bases, J shed 2 bases, and the junction held 9 bases outside the gene matches. Supplemented by reference TRBV19 and TRBJ2-7, the full variable domain reads DGGITQSPKYLFRKEGQNVTLSCEQNLNHDAMYWYRQDPGQGLRLIYYSQIVNDFQKGDIAEGYSVSREKKESFPLTVTSAQKNPTAFYLCASSVNPGQTYEQYFGPGTRLTVT.

The V and J genes are TRBV24-1 and TRBJ1-3; no reliable D call. CDR1 and CDR2 from the germline V gene are KGHDR and SFDVKD. The CDR3 totals 17 residues. Trimming took 9 bases from V and 1 from J, leaving 21 bases between them. This CDR3 is CATQAGQRSYSGNTIYF. CDR3 bases: TGTGCCACCCAGGCTGGGCAGCGGTCCTATTCTGGAAACACCATATATTTT.

CDR3 nucleotides: TGTGCCAGCAGCTCAGGACAGGGGATGACTAATGAAAAACTGTTTTTT. It encodes CASSSGQGMTNEKLFF. J is TRBJ1-4 and V is TRBV7-9, with TRBD1 matching over 9 bases. Trimming took 4 bases from V and 2 from J; bases not matched to a gene: 5. The CDR3 spans 16 residues. The germline V gene has CDR1 SEHNR and CDR2 FQNEAQ (reference sequence).